One sample yielded the 20 T cell receptor beta chains listed below, sequenced in a study of identical twins. TCRdb redid the calling of the 5' RACE reads with MiXCR, one entry per CDR3 protein. The repertoire has hundreds of thousands of distinct CDR3 sequences, approximately 24% of them found once; the top ten carry about 3%. These records were also assigned to another study, of T cells expressing NK-cell markers.

Source material: CD4+ T cells sorted from blood. All receptors come from a woman younger than 35 in good health.

This clonotype was seen only a few times. The chain joins TRBV3-1 to TRBJ1-6; D is unclear. V lost 1 base to trimming and J lost 5 bases, with 6 bases between them. CDR1 and CDR2 (germline): LGHDT, YNNKEL (reference sequence). The CDR3 contains 14 residues. The CDR3 spells CASSQAPNNSPLHF. The CDR3 region has the DNA TGTGCCAGCAGCCAAGCACCAAATAATTCACCCCTCCACTTT.

The J gene is TRBJ1-2, the V gene TRBV20-1; the D is unclear. The CDR3 is 11 residues long. The V end lost 1 base, the J end lost 6 bases, and 6 bases lay between the germline ends. Germline assignment: CDR1 DFQATT and CDR2 SNEGSKA (reference sequence). The CDR3 loop reads CSARVPDGYTF. The CDR3 nucleotides read TGCAGTGCTAGAGTCCCCGATGGCTACACCTTC.

This clonotype came up a few times. The chain carries TRBV6-2 or TRBV6-3 and TRBJ1-1; unclear D gene. The ends were cut back, 7 bases at V and 1 base at J, with 16 bases in the middle. The CDR3 consists of 15 residues. Per germline, CDR1 MNHEY and CDR2 SVGEGT. The CDR3 sequence is CASKTAGSWNTEAFF. In DNA, the CDR3 is TGTGCCAGCAAAACAGCGGGATCATGGAACACTGAAGCTTTCTTT.

The CDR3 DNA is TGCGCCAGCAGCTTGGCCGGCATAGGGGGGAACAATGAGCAGTTCTTC. Amino acid sequence: CASSLAGIGGNNEQFF. The chain employs TRBV5-1 and TRBJ2-1, with D tentatively TRBD1 or TRBD2 (6 bases each). V dropped 0 bases and J dropped 5 bases, with 15 bases sitting between them. The CDR3 contains 16 residues. Germline V gene lookup returns CDR1 SGHRS and CDR2 YFSETQ.

Only a few counts were recorded for this clonotype. This CDR3 reads CASSYSKGAPNEKLFF. The CDR3 nucleotides are TGTGCCAGCAGTTACTCGAAGGGGGCACCTAATGAAAAACTGTTTTTT. The gene calls are TRBV6-5 and TRBJ1-4, with 7 bases identical to TRBD1. Trimming took 0 bases from V and 3 from J; bases not matched to a gene: 4. Germline V gene data show CDR1 as MNHEY and CDR2 as SVGAGI. This CDR3 has 16 amino acids.

This clonotype was detected a few times. The CDR3 reads CASSPGPYSSYEQYF. CDR3 sequence (DNA): TGTGCCAGCTCCCCCGGACCATATAGCTCCTACGAGCAGTACTTC. The rearrangement uses TRBV18 and TRBJ2-7, with D unresolved. V was clipped by 6 bases and J by 0 bases, with 15 bases between them. The germline V gene encodes CDR1 KGHSH and CDR2 LQKENI. The length of the CDR3 is 15 residues. The variable domain in full, with the rest retrieved from reference TRBV18 and TRBJ2-7, is NAGVMQNPRHLVRRRGQEARLRCSPMKGHSHVYWYRQLPEEGLKFMVYLQKENIIDESGMPKERFSAEFPKEGPSILRIQQVVRGDSAAYFCASSPGPYSSYEQYFGPGTRLTVT.

This clonotype has a handful of counts. One end of the junction varies from germline; a read error may be responsible. The CDR3 DNA sequence: TGCGCCAGCAGCTTGTTGGAGGGCGCAGGGACTGAGGCTTTCTTT. The encoded protein is CASSLLEGAGTEAFF. The chain couples TRBV5-1 to TRBJ1-1; possible D gene TRBD1, 5 bases. The germline V gene encodes CDR1 SGHRS and CDR2 YFSETQ. The CDR3 consists of 15 residues.

V is TRBV6-2 or TRBV6-3 and J is TRBJ2-3; a possible D gene is TRBD2 (6 bases). Germline values: CDR1 MNHEY, CDR2 SVGEGT. Trimming shortened V by 3 bases and J by 0 bases, and 13 bases separated the two germline ends. CDR3 length: 16 amino acids. The CDR3 loop reads CASSYRRRGSTDTQYF. In DNA form, the CDR3 reads TGTGCCAGCAGTTATCGGCGGAGGGGTAGCACAGATACGCAGTATTTT.

This clonotype appeared a few times. V and J are TRBV5-1 and TRBJ2-2; D call uncertain. Trimming took 6 bases from V and 2 from J, leaving 11 bases between them. The CDR3 is 14 amino acids. Germline-derived CDR1 and CDR2 are SGHRS and YFSETQ. The CDR3 nucleotides are TGCGCCAGCACCTCAGACCCAAACACCGGGGAGCTGTTTTTT. This encodes CASTSDPNTGELFF.

This chain joins TRBV29-1 and TRBJ2-6; D ambiguous. Germline CDR1 is SQVTM and CDR2 is ANQGSEA. The CDR3 runs to 13 residues. V lost 3 bases and J lost 7, with 10 bases in between. CDR3 in amino acids: CSVDLGIANVLTF. The CDR3 coding sequence is TGCAGCGTTGATCTGGGGATAGCCAACGTCCTGACTTTC.

The rearrangement joins TRBV18 to TRBJ2-5; the match to TRBD1 covers 7 bases. This CDR3 contains 16 residues. V was pared by 3 bases and J by 4 bases, with 11 bases of the junction left unmatched. CDR1 is KGHSH, CDR2 LQKENI, per germline. CDR3 coding DNA: TGTGCCAGCTCACCGAACCGGGACAGAGGTCCAGAGACCCAGTACTTC. The encoded protein is CASSPNRDRGPETQYF.

This clonotype was detected a few times. The chain links TRBV5-5 to TRBJ2-7; 10 bases map to TRBD1. This CDR3 comprises 15 residues. V was clipped by 2 bases and J by 2 bases; unmatched bases: 4. Germline CDR1 and CDR2: SGHKS and YYEKEE (reference sequence). DNA of the CDR3: TGTGCCAGCAGCTTTTCCGGGACAGGGGCCTACGAGCAGTACTTC. This gives the protein CASSFSGTGAYEQYF.

The chain links TRBV5-1 to TRBJ2-1; the D gene could be TRBD1 or TRBD2 (5 bases each). The CDR3 totals 16 residues. V lost 5 bases to trimming and J lost 6 bases, with 21 bases between them. Germline lookup yields CDR1 SGHRS and CDR2 YFSETQ. The CDR3 DNA follows: TGCGCCAGCAGGACCGGACTTACAGAGGGGCTCAATGAGCAGTTCTTC. It yields the protein CASRTGLTEGLNEQFF.

V is TRBV7-2 and J is TRBJ2-3; possibly TRBD2 for D (7 bases). CDR1 SGHTA and CDR2 FQGNSA come from the germline V gene. V lost 10 bases and J 3 bases, leaving 20 bases between the germline ends. CDR3 length: 15 amino acids. The CDR3 spells CAKFVGGPSTDTQYF. The CDR3 DNA reads as TGTGCCAAATTTGTGGGGGGGCCTTCGACAGATACGCAGTATTTT.

The chain couples TRBV2 to TRBJ2-2; the D gene is possibly TRBD1 (6 bases). The V gene's germline CDR1 is SNHLY and CDR2 FYNNEI. This CDR3 region has 14 residues. The V gene lost 7 bases and the J gene lost 6 bases, with 15 bases spanning the gap. CDR3 nucleotide sequence: TGTGCCAGCATCGAGACAGGACGGGCCGGGGAGCTGTTTTTT. Its translation is CASIETGRAGELFF.

The chain links TRBV5-6 to TRBJ2-1, with no clear D. Germline assignment: CDR1 SGHDT and CDR2 YYEEEE. The germline V and J ends were trimmed by 2 bases and 10 bases, with 10 bases remaining between them. This CDR3 is built from 12 residues. For the CDR3, the DNA is TGTGCCAGCAGCTTTACAGCTCTCGAGCAGTTCTTC. It is translated as CASSFTALEQFF. Full variable domain (outside the CDR3, taken from reference TRBV5-6 and TRBJ2-1): DAGVTQSPTHLIKTRGQQVTLRCSPKSGHDTVSWYQQALGQGPQFIFQYYEEEERQRGNFPDRFSGHQFPNYSSELNVNALLLGDSALYLCASSFTALEQFFGPGTRLTVL.

The chain recombines TRBV12-3 or TRBV12-4 with TRBJ1-1; D is uncertain. The CDR3 has 13 residues. Trimming pared 2 bases from V and 11 bases from J, leaving 15 bases between. The CDR3 sequence is CASSLLGGVIAFF. In DNA form, the CDR3 reads TGTGCCAGCAGTTTATTAGGTGGGGTGATTGCTTTCTTT.

A few counts support this clonotype. J is TRBJ1-1 and V is TRBV9; D not resolved. Trimming took 2 bases from V and 1 from J, leaving 12 bases between them. The V gene's germline CDR1 is SGDLS and CDR2 YYNGEE. CDR3 size: 15 residues. For the CDR3, the DNA is TGTGCCAGCAGCGTGGGAGGCCGGGCGAACACTGAAGCTTTCTTT. Its protein is CASSVGGRANTEAFF. Based on the CDR3 plus reference TRBV9 and TRBJ1-1, the full variable domain is DSGVTQTPKHLITATGQRVTLRCSPRSGDLSVYWYQQSLDQGLQFLIQYYNGEERAKGNILERFSAQQFPDLHSELNLSSLELGDSALYFCASSVGGRANTEAFFGQGTRLTVV.

This clonotype was seen more than once but under ten times. The DNA for the CDR3 is TGTGCCACCGCTCCGACAGCGAACACTGAAGCTTTCTTT. It is translated as CATAPTANTEAFF. The chain employs TRBV15 and TRBJ1-1; D is possibly TRBD1 (5 bases). The CDR3 runs to 13 residues. V was pared by 8 bases and J by 1 base, with 11 bases between. Germline-derived CDR1 and CDR2 are LNHNV and YYDKDF (reference sequence).

This clonotype turned up a few times. The chain couples TRBV20-1 to TRBJ2-1, with D hard to call. The CDR3 extends over 13 amino acids. Trimming removed 6 bases at V and 7 bases at J, with 16 bases between. The germline V gene encodes CDR1 DFQATT and CDR2 SNEGSKA (reference sequence). The CDR3, as DNA: TGCAGTGCCTACCCCCCCAGCCGGAATGAGCAGTTCTTC. Its protein is CSAYPPSRNEQFF.